Presented here are 16 T cell receptor beta chains from one specimen sequenced in a study of cytomegalovirus exposure and HLA in healthy donors. Use of 60 Vbeta and 13 Jbeta primers characterized the PCR. Generated by immunoSEQ multiplex PCR, the TCRdb table keeps only in-frame clones and is missing some. The repertoire holds roughly 81,000 clones, with around 77% as singletons. The sequenced material came from PBMCs. The receptor set was obtained from a boy younger than 18 in good health and CMV-seronegative.

This rearrangement joins TRBV6-5 to TRBJ1-1; possible D gene TRBD1, 5 bases. Germline V lookup: CDR1 MNHEY, CDR2 SVGAGI. V lost 2 bases to trimming and J lost 4 bases, with 11 bases between them. There are 14 residues in the CDR3. The CDR3 reads CASSYGGIGTEAFF. CDR3 DNA sequence: TGTGCCAGCAGTTACGGGGGGATTGGCACTGAAGCTTTCTTT.

The chain combines TRBV4-3 with TRBJ2-6, with D unresolved. CDR1 and CDR2 (germline): LGHNA, YSLEER. Deletions cut 7 bases from V and 0 bases from J, with 13 bases between. The CDR3 is 16 residues long. CDR3 loop: CASTQDSSSGANVLTF. As DNA, the CDR3 is TGCGCCAGCACTCAGGATTCCAGCTCTGGGGCCAACGTCCTGACTTTC.

V gene TRBV28 combines with J gene TRBJ1-5; D not resolved. Trimming took off 6 bases at V and 1 base at J, with 13 bases between the two ends. CDR1 and CDR2 from the germline V gene are MDHEN and SYDVKM. This CDR3 contains 15 residues. In DNA, the CDR3 is TGTGCCAGCAGCCCCGCAGAAATAAGCAATCAGCCCCAGCATTTT. The encoded protein is CASSPAEISNQPQHF.

The chain has TRBV5-8 and TRBJ1-2; D gene unclear. Trimming cost V 4 bases and J 4 bases, with 14 bases left between them. CDR1 is SGHTS and CDR2 is YDEGEE in the germline V gene. The CDR3 covers 14 residues. The chain's CDR3 is CASSPNPVGYGYTF. CDR3 sequence (DNA): TGTGCCAGCAGCCCTAATCCGGTTGGCTATGGCTACACCTTC.

The V call is TRBV2, the J call TRBJ2-7, with D unresolved. CDR3 size: 15 residues. Germline V CDR1 and CDR2: SNHLY, FYNNEI. The V gene lost 1 base and the J gene lost 5 bases, with 15 bases spanning the gap. CDR3 protein: CASSEGNLPPNEQYF. For the CDR3, the DNA is TGTGCCAGCAGTGAAGGAAACTTGCCGCCTAACGAGCAGTACTTC.

Only a few counts were recorded for this clone. This chain connects TRBV9 to TRBJ2-7; 7 bases line up with TRBD2. V lost 1 base, J lost 2 bases, and 6 bases stayed unmatched. This CDR3 is 15 amino acids long. Germline loops: CDR1 SGDLS, CDR2 YYNGEE. CDR3 bases: TGTGCCAGCAGCGTAAGGGCTAGCGGAACCTACGAGCAGTACTTC. Protein sequence: CASSVRASGTYEQYF.

The chain uses TRBV30 and TRBJ2-7, with D hard to call. V was cut by 1 base and J by 4 bases, with 11 bases left in between. This CDR3 comprises 13 residues. Germline V gene sequence: CDR1 GTSNPN, CDR2 SVGIG (reference sequence). Here the CDR3 reads CAWSAVTEYEQYF. For the CDR3, the DNA is TGTGCCTGGAGTGCGGTCACAGAGTACGAGCAGTACTTC.

The chain uses TRBV19 and TRBJ1-2; D ambiguous. The CDR3 has 13 amino acids. Trimming removed 5 bases at V and 4 bases at J, with 11 bases between. Per germline, CDR1 LNHDA and CDR2 SQIVND (reference sequence). In DNA form, the CDR3 reads TGTGCCAGTAGTCCGGCGGCCCTCTATGGCTACACCTTC. This translates into CASSPAALYGYTF.

The chain combines TRBV29-1 with TRBJ2-7; 8 nucleotides line up with TRBD2. This CDR3 has 12 amino acids. CDR1 is SQVTM, CDR2 ANQGSEA, per germline. V lost 6 bases and J lost 5; bases outside the gene matches: 6. The chain's CDR3 is CSVAGVANEQYF. The CDR3 DNA is TGCAGCGTAGCGGGAGTCGCAAACGAGCAGTACTTC.

The rearrangement joins TRBV6-5 to TRBJ1-1; perhaps TRBD1 as D (5 bases). Germline assignment: CDR1 MNHEY and CDR2 SVGAGI. Trimming took off 2 bases at V and 4 bases at J, with 17 bases between the two ends. The CDR3 runs 16 residues. CDR3 region: CASSYLAGPGGTEAFF. The CDR3 nucleotides are TGTGCCAGCAGTTACCTGGCGGGACCGGGGGGCACTGAAGCTTTCTTT.

The genes are TRBV6-1 and TRBJ1-5, with D possibly being TRBD1 (5 bases). The germline V gene encodes CDR1 MNHNS and CDR2 SASEGT. The CDR3 is 13 amino acids. Trimming took off 7 bases at V and 6 bases at J, with 13 bases between the two ends. The chain's CDR3 is CASMRQGGQPQHF. For the CDR3, the DNA is TGTGCCAGCATGCGGCAGGGAGGTCAGCCCCAGCATTTT.

The chain links TRBV7-2 to TRBJ2-5; TRBD2 matches at 8 bases. After removal of 1 base from V and 7 bases from J, the junction contained 2 bases not matched to a gene. The CDR3 has 13 amino acids. The germline V gene has CDR1 SGHTA and CDR2 FQGNSA. The CDR3 coding sequence is TGTGCCAGCAGCTTAGGCCGGGAGGGGACCCAGTACTTC. This encodes CASSLGREGTQYF. Full variable domain (rest looked up from reference TRBV7-2 and TRBJ2-5): GAGVSQSPSNKVTEKGKDVELRCDPISGHTALYWYRQSLGQGLEFLIYFQGNSAPDKSGLPSDRFSAERTGGSVSTLTIQRTQQEDSAVYLCASSLGREGTQYFGPGTRLLVL.

This chain connects TRBV7-9 to TRBJ1-3; D remains unclear. Germline V gives CDR1 SEHNR, CDR2 FQNEAQ (reference sequence). Trimming removed 5 bases at V and 10 bases at J, with 18 bases between. This CDR3 region has 14 residues. CDR3 region: CASSPPAPTGTIYF. As DNA, the CDR3 is TGTGCCAGCAGCCCCCCGGCGCCGACTGGTACCATATATTTT.

The chain links TRBV2 to TRBJ1-5; maybe TRBD1 (6 bases). The CDR3 length is 12 residues. CDR1 SNHLY and CDR2 FYNNEI come from the germline V gene. The germline V and J ends were trimmed by 5 bases and 7 bases, with 9 bases remaining between them. The CDR3 region is CASSKGGQPQHF. CDR3 sequence (DNA): TGTGCCAGCAGTAAGGGGGGGCAGCCCCAGCATTTT.

CDR3 protein: CAWSQGLAADTQYF. DNA of the CDR3: TGTGCCTGGAGTCAGGGACTAGCAGCAGATACGCAGTATTTT. This chain links TRBV30 with TRBJ2-3, with 9 bases identical to TRBD2. V was pared by 2 bases and J by 4 bases, with 4 bases of the junction left unmatched. The CDR3 covers 14 residues. Germline V gene lookup returns CDR1 GTSNPN and CDR2 SVGIG (reference sequence).

The chain combines TRBV6-5 with TRBJ2-3; 10 bases agree with TRBD1. V shed 6 bases, J shed 13 bases, and the junction held 13 bases outside the gene matches. The germline gives CDR1 MNHEY, CDR2 SVGAGI. This CDR3 has 14 amino acids. CDR3: CASRPGQGSSGEYF. The CDR3 DNA reads TGTGCCAGCAGGCCGGGACAGGGGTCCTCGGGGGAGTATTTT.